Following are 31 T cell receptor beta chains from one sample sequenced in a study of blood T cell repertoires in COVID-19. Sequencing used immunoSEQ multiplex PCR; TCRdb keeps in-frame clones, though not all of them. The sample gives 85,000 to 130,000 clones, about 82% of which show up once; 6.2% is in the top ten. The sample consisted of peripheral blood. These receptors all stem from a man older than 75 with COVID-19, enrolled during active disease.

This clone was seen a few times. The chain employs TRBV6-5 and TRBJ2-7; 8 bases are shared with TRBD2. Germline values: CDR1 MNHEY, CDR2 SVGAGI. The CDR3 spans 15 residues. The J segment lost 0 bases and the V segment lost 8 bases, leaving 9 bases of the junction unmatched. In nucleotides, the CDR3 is TGTGCCAGCGGAATTCCGGGACTAGACTCCTACGAGCAGTACTTC. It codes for CASGIPGLDSYEQYF.

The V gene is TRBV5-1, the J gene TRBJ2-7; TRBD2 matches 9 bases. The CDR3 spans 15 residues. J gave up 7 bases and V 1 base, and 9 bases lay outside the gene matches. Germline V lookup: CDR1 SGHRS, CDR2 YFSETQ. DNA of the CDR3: TGCGCCAGCAGCTTGTCGGTAGCGGGAGTGGAGGAGCAGTACTTC. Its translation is CASSLSVAGVEEQYF. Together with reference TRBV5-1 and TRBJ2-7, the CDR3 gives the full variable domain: KAGVTQTPRYLIKTRGQQVTLSCSPISGHRSVSWYQQTPGQGLQFLFEYFSETQRNKGNFPGRFSGRQFSNSRSEMNVSTLELGDSALYLCASSLSVAGVEEQYFGPGTRLTVT.

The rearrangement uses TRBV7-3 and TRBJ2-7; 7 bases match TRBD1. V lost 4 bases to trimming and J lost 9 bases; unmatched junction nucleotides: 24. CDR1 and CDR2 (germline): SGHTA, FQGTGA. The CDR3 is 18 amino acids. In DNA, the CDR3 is TGTGCCAGCAGCTGTGCCGGGATCGAAGGACAGGCCTGTCGTGGGCAGTACTTC. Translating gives CASSCAGIEGQACRGQYF.

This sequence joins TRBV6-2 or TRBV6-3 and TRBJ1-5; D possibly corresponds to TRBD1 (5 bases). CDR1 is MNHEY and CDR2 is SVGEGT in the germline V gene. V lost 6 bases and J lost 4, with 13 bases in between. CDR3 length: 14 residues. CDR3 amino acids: CASSPGTRNQPQHF. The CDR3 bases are TGTGCCAGCAGCCCAGGGACTCGAAATCAGCCCCAGCATTTT.

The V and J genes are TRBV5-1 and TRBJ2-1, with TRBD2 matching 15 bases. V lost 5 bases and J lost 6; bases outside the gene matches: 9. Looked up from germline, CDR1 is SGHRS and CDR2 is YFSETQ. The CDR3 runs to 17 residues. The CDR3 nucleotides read TGCGCCAGCAGTTGGGGACTAGCGGGAGGAAGGGCCAATGAGCAGTTCTTC. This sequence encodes CASSWGLAGGRANEQFF.

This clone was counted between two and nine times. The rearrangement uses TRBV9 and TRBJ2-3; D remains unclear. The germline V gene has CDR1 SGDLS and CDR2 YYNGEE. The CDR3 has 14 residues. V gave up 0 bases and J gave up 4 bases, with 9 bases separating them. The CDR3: CASSVEVDADTQYF. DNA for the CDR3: TGTGCCAGCAGCGTAGAAGTAGATGCAGATACGCAGTATTTT.

The DNA of the CDR3 is TGTGCCAGCAGCCCTAGACTAGCTCCAGAGAATGAGCAGTTCTTC. Its protein product is CASSPRLAPENEQFF. The chain recombines TRBV9 with TRBJ2-1, with TRBD2 identical over 7 bases. Per germline, CDR1 SGDLS and CDR2 YYNGEE. The CDR3 consists of 15 residues. Germline trimming cut 4 bases from V and 7 bases from J; bases unmatched to any gene: 11.

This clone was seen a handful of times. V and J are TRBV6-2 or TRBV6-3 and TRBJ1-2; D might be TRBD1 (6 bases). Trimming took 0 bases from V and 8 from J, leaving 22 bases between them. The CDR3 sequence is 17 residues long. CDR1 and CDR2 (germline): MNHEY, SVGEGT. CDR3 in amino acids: CASSYSRSFGGLEGYTF. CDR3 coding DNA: TGTGCCAGCAGTTACTCTCGATCCTTCGGGGGGCTGGAAGGCTACACCTTC.

The CDR3 DNA is TGTGCCAGCAGCCAAAAAACAGCTTCCCTATACGAGCAGTACTTC. Its protein product is CASSQKTASLYEQYF. V gene TRBV5-6 combines with J gene TRBJ2-7, with unresolved D. CDR1 and CDR2 (germline): SGHDT, YYEEEE. There are 15 residues in the CDR3. The V end lost 4 bases, the J end lost 4 bases, and 18 bases lay between the germline ends.

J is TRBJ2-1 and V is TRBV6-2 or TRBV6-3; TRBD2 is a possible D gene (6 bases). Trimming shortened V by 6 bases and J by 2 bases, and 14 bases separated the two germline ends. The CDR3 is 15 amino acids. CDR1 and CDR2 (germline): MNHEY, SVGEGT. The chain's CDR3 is CASSLSGFAYNEQFF. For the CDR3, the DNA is TGTGCCAGCAGCCTAAGCGGGTTCGCCTACAATGAGCAGTTCTTC.

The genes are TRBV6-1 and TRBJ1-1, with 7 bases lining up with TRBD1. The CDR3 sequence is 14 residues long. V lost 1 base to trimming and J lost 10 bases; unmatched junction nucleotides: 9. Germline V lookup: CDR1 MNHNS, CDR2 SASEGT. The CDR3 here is CASSEGYRGVGAFF. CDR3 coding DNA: TGTGCCAGCAGTGAAGGGTACAGGGGCGTCGGAGCTTTCTTT.

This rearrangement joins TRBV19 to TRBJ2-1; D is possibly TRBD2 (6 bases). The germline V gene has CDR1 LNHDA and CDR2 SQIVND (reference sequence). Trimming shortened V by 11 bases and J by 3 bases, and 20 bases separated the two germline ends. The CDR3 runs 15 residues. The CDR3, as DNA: TGTGCCTCTCGTGGGGGGTCTAACCGCTACAATGAGCAGTTCTTC. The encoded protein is CASRGGSNRYNEQFF.

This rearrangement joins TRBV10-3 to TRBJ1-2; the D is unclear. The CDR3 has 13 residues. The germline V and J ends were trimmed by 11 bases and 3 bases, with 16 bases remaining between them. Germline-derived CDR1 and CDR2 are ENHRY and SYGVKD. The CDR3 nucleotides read TGTGCCTTCGCCCTGAGGGCGGACTATGGCTACACCTTC. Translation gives CAFALRADYGYTF.

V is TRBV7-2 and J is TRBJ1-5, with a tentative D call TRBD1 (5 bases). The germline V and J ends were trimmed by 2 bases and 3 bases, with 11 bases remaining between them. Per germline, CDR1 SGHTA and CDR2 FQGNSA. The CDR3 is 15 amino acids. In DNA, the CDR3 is TGTGCCAGCAGCTTATGGGCAGGGAACAATCAGCCCCAGCATTTT. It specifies CASSLWAGNNQPQHF.

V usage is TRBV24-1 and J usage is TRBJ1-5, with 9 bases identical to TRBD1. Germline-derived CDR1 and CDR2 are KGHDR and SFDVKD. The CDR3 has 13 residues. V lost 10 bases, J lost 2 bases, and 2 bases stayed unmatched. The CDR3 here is CATGQGGNQPQHF. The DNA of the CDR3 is TGTGCCACGGGACAGGGTGGCAATCAGCCCCAGCATTTT.

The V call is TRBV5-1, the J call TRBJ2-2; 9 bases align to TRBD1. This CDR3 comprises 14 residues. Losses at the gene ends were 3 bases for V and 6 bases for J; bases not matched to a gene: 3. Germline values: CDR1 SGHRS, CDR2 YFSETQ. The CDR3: CASSSRTGAGELFF. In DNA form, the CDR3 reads TGCGCCAGCAGCTCAAGGACAGGGGCCGGGGAGCTGTTTTTT.

CDR3 protein: CASSAGQAPNTEAFF. The CDR3 DNA follows: TGTGCCAGCAGCGCGGGACAGGCACCGAACACTGAAGCTTTCTTT. The V call is TRBV7-8, the J call TRBJ1-1, with 8 bases lining up with TRBD1. The CDR3 has 15 residues. With V trimmed by 5 bases and J by 1 base, 6 bases remained unmatched. Per germline, CDR1 SGHVS and CDR2 FQNEAQ.

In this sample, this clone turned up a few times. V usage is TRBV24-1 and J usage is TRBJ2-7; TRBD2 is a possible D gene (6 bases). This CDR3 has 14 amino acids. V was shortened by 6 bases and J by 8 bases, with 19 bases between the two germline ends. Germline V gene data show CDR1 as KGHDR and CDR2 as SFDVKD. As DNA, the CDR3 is TGTGCCACCAGTCCAAGCGGGTCCAGGGTTAAGCAGTACTTC. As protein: CATSPSGSRVKQYF.

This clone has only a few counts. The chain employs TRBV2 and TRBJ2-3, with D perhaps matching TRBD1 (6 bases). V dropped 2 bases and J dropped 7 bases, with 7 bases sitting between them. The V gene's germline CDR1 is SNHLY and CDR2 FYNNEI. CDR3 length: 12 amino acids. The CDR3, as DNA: TGTGCCAGCAGTGAAAGGGGGAATACGCAGTATTTT. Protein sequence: CASSERGNTQYF.

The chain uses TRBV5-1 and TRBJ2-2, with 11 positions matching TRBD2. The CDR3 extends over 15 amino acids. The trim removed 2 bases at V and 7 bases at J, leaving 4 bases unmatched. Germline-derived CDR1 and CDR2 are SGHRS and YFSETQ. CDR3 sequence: CASSLLAGVNGELFF. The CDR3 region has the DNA TGCGCCAGCAGCTTACTAGCGGGAGTTAACGGGGAGCTGTTTTTT.

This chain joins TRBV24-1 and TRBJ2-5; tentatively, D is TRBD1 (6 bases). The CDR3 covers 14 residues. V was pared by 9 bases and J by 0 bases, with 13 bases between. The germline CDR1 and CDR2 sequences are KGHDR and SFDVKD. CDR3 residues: CATEDSSYQETQYF. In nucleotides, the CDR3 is TGTGCCACCGAGGACAGTTCGTACCAAGAGACCCAGTACTTC.

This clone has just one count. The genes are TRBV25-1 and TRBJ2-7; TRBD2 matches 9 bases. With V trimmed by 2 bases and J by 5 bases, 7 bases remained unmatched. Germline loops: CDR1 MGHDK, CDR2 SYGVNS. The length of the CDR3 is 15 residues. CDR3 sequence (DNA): TGTGCCAGCAGTGAAAGGCTAGCGGGAAGTAACGAGCAGTACTTC. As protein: CASSERLAGSNEQYF.

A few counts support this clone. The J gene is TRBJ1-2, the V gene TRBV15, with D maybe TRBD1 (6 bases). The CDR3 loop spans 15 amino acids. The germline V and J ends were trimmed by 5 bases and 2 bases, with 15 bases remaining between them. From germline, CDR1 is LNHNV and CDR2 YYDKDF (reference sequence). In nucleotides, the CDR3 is TGTGCCACCAGCCCCCGGGGGGCAAGAAACTATGGCTACACCTTC. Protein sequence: CATSPRGARNYGYTF.

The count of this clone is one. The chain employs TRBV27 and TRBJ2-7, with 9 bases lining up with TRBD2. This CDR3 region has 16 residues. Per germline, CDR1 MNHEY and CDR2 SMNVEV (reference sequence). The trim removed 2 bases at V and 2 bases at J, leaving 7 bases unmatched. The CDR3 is CASSLVGIAGAYEQYF. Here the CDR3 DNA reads TGTGCCAGCAGTTTAGTTGGGATAGCGGGAGCCTACGAGCAGTACTTC.

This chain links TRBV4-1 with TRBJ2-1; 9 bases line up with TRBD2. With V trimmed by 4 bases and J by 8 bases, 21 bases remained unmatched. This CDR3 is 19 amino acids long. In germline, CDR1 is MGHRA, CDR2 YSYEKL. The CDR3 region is CASSRIQGPGLARQYEQFF. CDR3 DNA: TGCGCCAGCAGCCGGATCCAGGGGCCGGGACTAGCCAGACAGTATGAGCAGTTCTTC.

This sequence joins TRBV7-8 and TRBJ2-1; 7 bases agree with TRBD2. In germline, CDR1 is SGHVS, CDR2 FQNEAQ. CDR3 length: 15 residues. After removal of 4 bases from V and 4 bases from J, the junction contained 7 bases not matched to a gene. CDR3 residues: CASSSAGTTYNEQFF. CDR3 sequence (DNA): TGTGCCAGCAGCTCGGCCGGGACTACGTACAATGAGCAGTTCTTC.

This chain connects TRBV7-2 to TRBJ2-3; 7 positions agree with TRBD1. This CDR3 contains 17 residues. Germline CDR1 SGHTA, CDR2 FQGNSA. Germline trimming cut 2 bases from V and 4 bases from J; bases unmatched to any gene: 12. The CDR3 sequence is CASSLRSPGGNPDTQYF. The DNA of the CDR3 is TGTGCCAGCAGCTTACGATCCCCAGGGGGAAACCCAGATACGCAGTATTTT.

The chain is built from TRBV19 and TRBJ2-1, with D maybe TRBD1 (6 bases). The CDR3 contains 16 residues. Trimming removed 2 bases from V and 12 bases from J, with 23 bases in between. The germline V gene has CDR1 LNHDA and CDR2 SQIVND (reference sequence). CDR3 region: CASSISPPLWGPVQFF. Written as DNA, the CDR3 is TGTGCCAGTAGTATAAGTCCCCCTTTATGGGGGCCAGTGCAGTTCTTC. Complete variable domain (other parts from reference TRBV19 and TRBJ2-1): DGGITQSPKYLFRKEGQNVTLSCEQNLNHDAMYWYRQDPGQGLRLIYYSQIVNDFQKGDIAEGYSVSREKKESFPLTVTSAQKNPTAFYLCASSISPPLWGPVQFFGPGTRLTVL.

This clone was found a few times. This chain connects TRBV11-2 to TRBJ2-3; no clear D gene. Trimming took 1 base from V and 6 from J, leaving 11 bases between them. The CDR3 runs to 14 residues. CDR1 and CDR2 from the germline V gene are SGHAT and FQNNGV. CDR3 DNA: TGTGCCAGCAGCTTAGGGGCCATTCTGGATACGCAGTATTTT. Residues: CASSLGAILDTQYF.

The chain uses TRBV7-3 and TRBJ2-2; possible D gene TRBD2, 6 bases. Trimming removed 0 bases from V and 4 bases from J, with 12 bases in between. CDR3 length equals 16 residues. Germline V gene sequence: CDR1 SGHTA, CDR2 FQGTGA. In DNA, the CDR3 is TGTGCCAGCAGCTTAACCCCGGGACTTCCCACCGGGGAGCTGTTTTTT. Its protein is CASSLTPGLPTGELFF.

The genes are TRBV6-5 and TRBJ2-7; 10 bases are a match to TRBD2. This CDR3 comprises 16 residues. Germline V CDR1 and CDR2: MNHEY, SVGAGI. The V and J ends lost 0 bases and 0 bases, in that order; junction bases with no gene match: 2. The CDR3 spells CASSYSGLADSYEQYF. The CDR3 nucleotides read TGTGCCAGCAGTTACTCCGGACTAGCGGACTCCTACGAGCAGTACTTC.